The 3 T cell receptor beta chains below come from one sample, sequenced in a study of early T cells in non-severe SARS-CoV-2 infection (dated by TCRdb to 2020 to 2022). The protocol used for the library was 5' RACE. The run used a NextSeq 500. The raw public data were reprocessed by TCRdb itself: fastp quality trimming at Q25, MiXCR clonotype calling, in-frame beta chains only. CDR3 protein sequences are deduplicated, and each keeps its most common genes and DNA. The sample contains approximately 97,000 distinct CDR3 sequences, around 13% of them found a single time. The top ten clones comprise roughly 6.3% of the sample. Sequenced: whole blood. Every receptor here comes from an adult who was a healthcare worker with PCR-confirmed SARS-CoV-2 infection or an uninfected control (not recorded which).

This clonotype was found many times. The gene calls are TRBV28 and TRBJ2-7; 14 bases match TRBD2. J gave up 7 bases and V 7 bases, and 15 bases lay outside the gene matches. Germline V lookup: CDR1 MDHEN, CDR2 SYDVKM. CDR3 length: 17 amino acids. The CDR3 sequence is CASKRQPGLAGVWEQYF. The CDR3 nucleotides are TGTGCCAGCAAACGGCAACCGGGACTAGCGGGAGTTTGGGAGCAGTACTTC.

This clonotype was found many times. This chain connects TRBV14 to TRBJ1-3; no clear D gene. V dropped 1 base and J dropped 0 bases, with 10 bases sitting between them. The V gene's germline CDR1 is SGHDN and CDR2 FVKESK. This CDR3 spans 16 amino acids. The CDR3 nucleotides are TGTGCCAGCAGCCAAGGGACCCGGAGCTCTGGAAACACCATATATTTT. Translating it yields CASSQGTRSSGNTIYF. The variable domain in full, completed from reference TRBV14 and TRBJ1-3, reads EAGVTQFPSHSVIEKGQTVTLRCDPISGHDNLYWYRRVMGKEIKFLLHFVKESKQDESGMPNNRFLAERTGGTYSTLKVQPAELEDSGVYFCASSQGTRSSGNTIYFGEGSWLTVV.

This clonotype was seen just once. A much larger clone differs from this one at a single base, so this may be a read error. Written as DNA, the CDR3 is TGTGCCAGCAGCGTCCAGAACCCTGGAAACACCATATATTTT. Protein product: CASSVQNPGNTIYF. The chain combines TRBV9 with TRBJ1-3; D call uncertain. V was cut by 2 bases and J by 2 bases, with 8 bases left in between. This CDR3 has 14 residues. Germline assignment: CDR1 SGDLS and CDR2 YYNGEE.